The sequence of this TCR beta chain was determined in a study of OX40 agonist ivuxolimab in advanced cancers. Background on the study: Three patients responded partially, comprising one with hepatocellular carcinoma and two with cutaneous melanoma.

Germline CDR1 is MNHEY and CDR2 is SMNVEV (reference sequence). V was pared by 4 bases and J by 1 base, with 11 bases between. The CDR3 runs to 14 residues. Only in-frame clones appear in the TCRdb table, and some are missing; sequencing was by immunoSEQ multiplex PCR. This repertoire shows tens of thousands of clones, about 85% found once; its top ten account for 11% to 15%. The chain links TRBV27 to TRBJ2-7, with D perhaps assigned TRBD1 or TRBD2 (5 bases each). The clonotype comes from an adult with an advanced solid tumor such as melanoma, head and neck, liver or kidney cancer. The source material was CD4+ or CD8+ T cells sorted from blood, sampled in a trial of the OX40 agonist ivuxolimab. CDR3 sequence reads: CASSSDGTSYEQYF. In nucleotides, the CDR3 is TGTGCCAGCAGTTCGGACGGGACGTCCTACGAGCAGTACTTC.